This T cell receptor beta chain was found in a study of shared clonotypes between healthy human individuals. Study overall: The donors, two women and a few men, were aged 18 to 49. Study-level points and caveats: With few donors, the genetic and exposure-history diversity represented was limited.

V was trimmed by 3 bases and J by 0 bases, leaving 7 bases between them. The CDR3 spans 14 residues. In germline, CDR1 is KGHSH, CDR2 LQKENI. This clone was found many times. Antigen: not known. In the authors' workflow: Junction-only immunoSEQ sequences carried no quality scores, so filtering differed. Produced via immunoSEQ multiplex PCR; TCRdb's table is partial and in-frame only. Clone size and the V and J calls come from that table; the DNA yielded D and trimming. Here the sample spans about 530,000 clones, almost 80% being singletons. V and J are TRBV18 and TRBJ2-3, with D unclear. The sequencing input was PBMCs. The origin of this receptor is a woman aged 40 to 49 in good health. Some clones in this sample may be carry-over from other donors' samples. CDR3 sequence (DNA): TGTGCCAGCTCACCCGAGGTGAGCACAGATACGCAGTATTTT. This codes for CASSPEVSTDTQYF.